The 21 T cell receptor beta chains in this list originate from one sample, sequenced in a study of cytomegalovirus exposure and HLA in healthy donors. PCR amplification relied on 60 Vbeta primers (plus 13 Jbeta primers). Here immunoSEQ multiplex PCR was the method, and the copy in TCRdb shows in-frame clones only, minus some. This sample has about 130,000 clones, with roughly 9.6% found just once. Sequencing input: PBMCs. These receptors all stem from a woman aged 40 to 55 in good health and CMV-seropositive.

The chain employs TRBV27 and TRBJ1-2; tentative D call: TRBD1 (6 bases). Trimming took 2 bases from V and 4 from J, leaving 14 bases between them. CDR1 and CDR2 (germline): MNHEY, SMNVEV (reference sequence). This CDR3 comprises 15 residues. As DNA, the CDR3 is TGTGCCAGCAGTTTAGACAGGAACTCATTCTATGGCTACACCTTC. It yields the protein CASSLDRNSFYGYTF.

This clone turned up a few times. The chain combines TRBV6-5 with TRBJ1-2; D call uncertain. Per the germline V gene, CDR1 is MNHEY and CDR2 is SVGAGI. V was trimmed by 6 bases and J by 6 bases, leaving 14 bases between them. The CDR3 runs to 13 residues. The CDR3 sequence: CASSRMGGNGYTF. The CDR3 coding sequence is TGTGCCAGCAGCCGAATGGGAGGGAATGGCTACACCTTC.

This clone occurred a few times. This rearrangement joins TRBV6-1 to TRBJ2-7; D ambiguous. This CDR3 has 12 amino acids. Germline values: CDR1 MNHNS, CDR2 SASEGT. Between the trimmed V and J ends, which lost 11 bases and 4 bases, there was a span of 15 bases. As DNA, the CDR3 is TGTGCCTCCTCCCCCCTACAGTACGAGCAGTACTTC. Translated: CASSPLQYEQYF.

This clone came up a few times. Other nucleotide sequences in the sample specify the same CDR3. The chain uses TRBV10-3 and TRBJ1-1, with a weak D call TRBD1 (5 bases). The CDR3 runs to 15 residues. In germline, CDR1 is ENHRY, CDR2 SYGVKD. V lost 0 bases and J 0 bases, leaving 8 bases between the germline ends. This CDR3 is CAISESQGLNTEAFF. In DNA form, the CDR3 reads TGTGCCATCAGTGAGTCGCAGGGCTTGAACACTGAAGCTTTCTTT.

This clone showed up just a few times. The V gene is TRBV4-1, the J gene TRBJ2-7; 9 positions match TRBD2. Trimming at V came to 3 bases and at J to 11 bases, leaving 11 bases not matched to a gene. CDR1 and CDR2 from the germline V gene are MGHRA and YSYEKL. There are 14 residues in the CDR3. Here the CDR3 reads CASSQLLAGSSKYF. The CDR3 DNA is TGCGCCAGCAGCCAGCTCCTAGCGGGGTCCTCCAAGTACTTC.

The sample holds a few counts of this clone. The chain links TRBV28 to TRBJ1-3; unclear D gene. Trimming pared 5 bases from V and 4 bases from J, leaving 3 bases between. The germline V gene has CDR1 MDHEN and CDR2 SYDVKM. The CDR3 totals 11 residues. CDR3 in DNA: TGTGCCAGCAGTCCAGGAAACACCATATATTTT. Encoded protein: CASSPGNTIYF.

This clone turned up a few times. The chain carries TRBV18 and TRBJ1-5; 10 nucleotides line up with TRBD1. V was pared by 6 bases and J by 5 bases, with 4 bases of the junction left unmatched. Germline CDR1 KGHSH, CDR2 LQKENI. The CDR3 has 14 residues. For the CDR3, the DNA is TGTGCCAGCTCGCGGACAGGGGGAGATCAGCCCCAGCATTTT. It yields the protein CASSRTGGDQPQHF.

CDR3 sequence reads: CASSPTGGASTGELFF. CDR3 DNA sequence: TGCGCCAGCAGCCCCACGGGGGGCGCGTCGACCGGGGAGCTGTTTTTT. The V and J genes are TRBV4-1 and TRBJ2-2, with D perhaps matching TRBD2 (7 bases). The germline V gene has CDR1 MGHRA and CDR2 YSYEKL. The germline V and J ends were trimmed by 4 bases and 5 bases, with 17 bases remaining between them. The CDR3 loop spans 16 amino acids.

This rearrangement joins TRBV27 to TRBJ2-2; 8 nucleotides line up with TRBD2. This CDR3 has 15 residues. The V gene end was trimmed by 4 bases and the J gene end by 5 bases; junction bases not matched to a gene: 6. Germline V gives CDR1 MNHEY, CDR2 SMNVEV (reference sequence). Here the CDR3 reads CASSSGGAGTGELFF. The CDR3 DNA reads TGTGCCAGCAGTTCCGGGGGGGCTGGTACCGGGGAGCTGTTTTTT.

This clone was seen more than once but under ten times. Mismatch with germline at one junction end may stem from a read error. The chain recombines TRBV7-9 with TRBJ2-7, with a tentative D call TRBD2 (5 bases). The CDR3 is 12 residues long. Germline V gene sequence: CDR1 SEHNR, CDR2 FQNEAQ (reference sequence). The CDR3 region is CASSLGSGGPSF. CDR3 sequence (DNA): TGTGCCAGCAGCTTAGGAAGTGGAGGACCCAGTTTC.

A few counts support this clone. The CDR3 reads CASSLIGDRGNSPLHF. Written as DNA, the CDR3 is TGTGCCAGCAGCTTAATCGGGGACAGAGGCAATTCACCCCTCCACTTT. The V gene is TRBV7-8, the J gene TRBJ1-6; 7 bases line up with TRBD1. The CDR3 totals 16 residues. Germline CDR1 reads SGHVS; CDR2 reads FQNEAQ. J gave up 7 bases and V 2 bases, and 8 bases lay outside the gene matches.

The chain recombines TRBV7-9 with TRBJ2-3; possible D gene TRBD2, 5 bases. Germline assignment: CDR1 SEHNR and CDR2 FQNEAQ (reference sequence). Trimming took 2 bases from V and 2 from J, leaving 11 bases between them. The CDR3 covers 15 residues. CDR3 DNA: TGTGCCAGCAGCTTAACTAGTTTCGACACAGATACGCAGTATTTT. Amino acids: CASSLTSFDTDTQYF.

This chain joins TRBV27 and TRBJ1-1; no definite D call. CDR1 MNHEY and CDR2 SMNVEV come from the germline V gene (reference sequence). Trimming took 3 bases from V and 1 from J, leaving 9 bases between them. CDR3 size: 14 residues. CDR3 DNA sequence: TGTGCCAGCAGTTTGAGGGATGGGAACACTGAAGCTTTCTTT. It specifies CASSLRDGNTEAFF.

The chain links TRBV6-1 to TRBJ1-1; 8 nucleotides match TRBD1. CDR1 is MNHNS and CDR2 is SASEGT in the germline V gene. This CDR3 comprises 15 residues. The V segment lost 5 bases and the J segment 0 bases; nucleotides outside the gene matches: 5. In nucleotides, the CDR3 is TGTGCCAGCAGTCCGCCCAGGGGGCTGAACACTGAAGCTTTCTTT. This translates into CASSPPRGLNTEAFF.

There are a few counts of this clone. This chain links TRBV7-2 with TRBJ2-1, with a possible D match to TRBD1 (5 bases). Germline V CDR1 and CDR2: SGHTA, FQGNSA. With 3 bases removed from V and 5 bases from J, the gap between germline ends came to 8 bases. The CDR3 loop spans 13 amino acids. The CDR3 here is CASSLTANNEQFF. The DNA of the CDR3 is TGTGCCAGCAGCTTGACAGCCAACAATGAGCAGTTCTTC.

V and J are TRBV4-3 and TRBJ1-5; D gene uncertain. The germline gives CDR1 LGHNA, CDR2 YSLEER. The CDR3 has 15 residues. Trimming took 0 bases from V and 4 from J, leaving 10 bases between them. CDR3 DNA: TGCGCCAGCAGCCAAGAAGCGAGAGGAAATCAGCCCCAGCATTTT. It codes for CASSQEARGNQPQHF.

CDR3 loop: CASSGTSYEQYF. CDR3 coding DNA: TGTGCCAGCAGCGGGACAAGTTACGAGCAGTACTTC. The chain recombines TRBV11-2 with TRBJ2-7, with a tentative D call TRBD1 (6 bases). V was trimmed by 5 bases and J by 4 bases, leaving 9 bases between them. The CDR3 contains 12 residues. CDR1 is SGHAT, CDR2 FQNNGV, per germline. The full variable domain, rest sourced from reference TRBV11-2 and TRBJ2-7, is EAGVAQSPRYKIIEKRQSVAFWCNPISGHATLYWYQQILGQGPKLLIQFQNNGVVDDSQLPKDRFSAERLKGVDSTLKIQPAKLEDSAVYLCASSGTSYEQYFGPGTRLTVT.

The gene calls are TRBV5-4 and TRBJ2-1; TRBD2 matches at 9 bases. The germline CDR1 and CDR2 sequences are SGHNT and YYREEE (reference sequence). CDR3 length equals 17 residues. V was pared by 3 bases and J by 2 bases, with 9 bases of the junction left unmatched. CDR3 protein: CASSWASGTSPYNEQFF. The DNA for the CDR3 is TGTGCCAGCAGCTGGGCATCCGGGACTAGCCCCTACAATGAGCAGTTCTTC.

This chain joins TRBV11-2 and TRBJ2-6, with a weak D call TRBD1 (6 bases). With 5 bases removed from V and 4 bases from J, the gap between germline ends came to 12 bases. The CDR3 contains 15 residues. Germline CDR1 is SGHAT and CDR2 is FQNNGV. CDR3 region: CASSGYRVGANVLTF. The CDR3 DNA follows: TGTGCCAGCAGCGGATACAGGGTCGGGGCCAACGTCCTGACTTTC.

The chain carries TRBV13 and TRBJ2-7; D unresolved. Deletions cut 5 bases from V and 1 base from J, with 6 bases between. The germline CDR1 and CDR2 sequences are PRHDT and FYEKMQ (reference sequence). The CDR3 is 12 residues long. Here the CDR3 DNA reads TGTGCCAGCAGCCTTAATTCCTACGAGCAGTACTTC. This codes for CASSLNSYEQYF.

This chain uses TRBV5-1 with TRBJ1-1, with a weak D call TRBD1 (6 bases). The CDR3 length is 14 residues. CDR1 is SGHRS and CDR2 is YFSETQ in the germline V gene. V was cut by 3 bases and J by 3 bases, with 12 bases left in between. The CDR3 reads CASSYNRVDTEAFF. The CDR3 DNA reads TGCGCCAGCAGCTATAACAGGGTAGACACTGAAGCTTTCTTT.